This T cell receptor beta chain derives from a study of post-analysis software for immune sequencing data. Study results and caveats: With TRBV5-6, TRBV5-1 and TRBV20-1 included, five TRBV segments were more frequent in patients than in controls.

This clonotype was counted only a few times. Its antigen is unidentified. Prepared libraries of TCR beta cDNA carried unique molecular identifiers. MiXCR, applied by TCRdb to the PCR reads, yields one record per CDR3 protein. The data show around 500,000 distinct CDR3 sequences, around 31% seen once. Per germline, CDR1 SGHTA and CDR2 FQGNSA. V lost 7 bases and J lost 4, with 18 bases in between. The CDR3 loop spans 15 amino acids. The receptor's source is a girl aged 2 to 17 with multiple sclerosis. The V gene is TRBV7-2, the J gene TRBJ2-3, with D tentatively TRBD1 (7 bases). The material sequenced was blood. CDR3 in amino acids: CASTPRGTFSDTQYF. The CDR3 DNA reads as TGTGCCAGCACCCCCAGGGGGACTTTTTCAGATACGCAGTATTTT.